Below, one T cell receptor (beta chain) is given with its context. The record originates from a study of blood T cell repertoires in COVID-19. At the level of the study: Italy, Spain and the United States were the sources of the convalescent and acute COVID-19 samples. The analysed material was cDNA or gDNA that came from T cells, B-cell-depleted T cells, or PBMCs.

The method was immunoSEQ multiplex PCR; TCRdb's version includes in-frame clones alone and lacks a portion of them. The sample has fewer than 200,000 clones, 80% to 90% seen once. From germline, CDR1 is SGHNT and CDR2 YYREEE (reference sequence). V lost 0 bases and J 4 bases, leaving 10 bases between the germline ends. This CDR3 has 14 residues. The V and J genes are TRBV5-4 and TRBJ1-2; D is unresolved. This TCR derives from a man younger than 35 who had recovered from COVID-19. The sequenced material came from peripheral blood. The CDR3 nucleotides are TGTGCCAGCAGCTTGGCCGGGGAAGCCTATGGCTACACCTTC. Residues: CASSLAGEAYGYTF.